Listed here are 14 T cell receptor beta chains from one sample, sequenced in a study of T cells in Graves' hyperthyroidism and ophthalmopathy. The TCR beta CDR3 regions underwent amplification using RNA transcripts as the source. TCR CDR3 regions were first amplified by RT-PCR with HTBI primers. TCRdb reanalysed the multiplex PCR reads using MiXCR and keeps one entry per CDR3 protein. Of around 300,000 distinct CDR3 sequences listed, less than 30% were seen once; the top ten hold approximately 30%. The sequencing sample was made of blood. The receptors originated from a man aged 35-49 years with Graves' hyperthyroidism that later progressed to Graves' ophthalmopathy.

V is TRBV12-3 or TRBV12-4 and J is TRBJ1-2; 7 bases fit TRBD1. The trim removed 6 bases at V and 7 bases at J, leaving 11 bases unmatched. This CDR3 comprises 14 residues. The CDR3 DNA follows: TGTGCCAGCAGCCTCGCGGCAGGGGGTGGTGGCTACACCTTC. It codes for CASSLAAGGGGYTF.

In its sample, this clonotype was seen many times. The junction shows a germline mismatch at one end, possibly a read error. The CDR3, as DNA: TGTACCAGCAGCTTGTCAGGGGGGCGACTTGGCTACACCTTC. Translation: CTSSLSGGRLGYTF. This chain links TRBV5-6 with TRBJ1-2; 7 nucleotides align to TRBD1. Per the germline V gene, CDR1 is SGHDT and CDR2 is YYEEEE. The CDR3 loop spans 14 amino acids.

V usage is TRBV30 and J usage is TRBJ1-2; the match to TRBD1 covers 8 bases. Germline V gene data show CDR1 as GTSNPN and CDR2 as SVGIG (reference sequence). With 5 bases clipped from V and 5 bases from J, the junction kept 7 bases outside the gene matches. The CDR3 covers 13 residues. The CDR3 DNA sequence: TGTGCCTGGGCTCCCGGGACAGGATATGGCTACACCTTC. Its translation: CAWAPGTGYGYTF. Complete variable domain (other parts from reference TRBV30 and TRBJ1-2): SQTIHQWPATLVQPVGSPLSLECTVEGTSNPNLYWYRQAAGRGLQLLFYSVGIGQISSEVPQNLSASRPQDRQFILSSKKLLLSDSGFYLCAWAPGTGYGYTFGSGTRLTVV.

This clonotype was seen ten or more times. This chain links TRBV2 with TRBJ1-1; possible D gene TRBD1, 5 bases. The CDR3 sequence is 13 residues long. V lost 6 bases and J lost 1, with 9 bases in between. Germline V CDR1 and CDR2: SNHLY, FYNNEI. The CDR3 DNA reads TGTGCCAGCAGGGGCAGGGCGAACACTGAAGCTTTCTTT. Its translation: CASRGRANTEAFF.

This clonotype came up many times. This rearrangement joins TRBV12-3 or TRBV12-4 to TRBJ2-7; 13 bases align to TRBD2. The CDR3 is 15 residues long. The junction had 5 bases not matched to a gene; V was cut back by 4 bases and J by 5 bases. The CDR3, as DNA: TGTGCCAGCAGTTCGGGGACTAGCGGGACCCACGAGCAGTACTTC. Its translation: CASSSGTSGTHEQYF.

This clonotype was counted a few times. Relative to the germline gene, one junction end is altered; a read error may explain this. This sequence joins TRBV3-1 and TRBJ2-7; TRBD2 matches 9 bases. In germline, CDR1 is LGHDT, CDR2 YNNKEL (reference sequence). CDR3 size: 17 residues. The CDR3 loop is CASGQGLAGINSYEQYF. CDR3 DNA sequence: TGTGCCAGCGGCCAAGGGCTAGCGGGGATCAACTCCTACGAGCAGTACTTC.

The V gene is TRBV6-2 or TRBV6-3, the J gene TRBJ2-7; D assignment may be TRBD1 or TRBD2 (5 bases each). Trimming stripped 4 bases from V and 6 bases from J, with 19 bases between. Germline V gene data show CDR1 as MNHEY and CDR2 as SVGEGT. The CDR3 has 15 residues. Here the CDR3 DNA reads TGTGCCAGCAGTTCTTCTGGGACCTTCCCACCCGAGCAGTACTTC. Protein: CASSSSGTFPPEQYF.

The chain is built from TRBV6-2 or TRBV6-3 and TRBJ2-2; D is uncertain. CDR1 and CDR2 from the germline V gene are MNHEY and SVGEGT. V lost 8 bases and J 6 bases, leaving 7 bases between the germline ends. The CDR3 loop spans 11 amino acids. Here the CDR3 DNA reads TGTGCCAGCGTTCGCGCCGGGGAGCTGTTTTTT. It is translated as CASVRAGELFF.

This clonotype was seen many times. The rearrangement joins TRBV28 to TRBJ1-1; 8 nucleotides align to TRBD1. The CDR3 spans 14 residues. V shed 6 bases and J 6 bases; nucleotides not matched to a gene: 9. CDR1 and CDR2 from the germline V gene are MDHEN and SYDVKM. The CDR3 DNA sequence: TGTGCCAGCAGCTTGGGACAGGACGTACCTGAAGCTTTCTTT. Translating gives CASSLGQDVPEAFF.

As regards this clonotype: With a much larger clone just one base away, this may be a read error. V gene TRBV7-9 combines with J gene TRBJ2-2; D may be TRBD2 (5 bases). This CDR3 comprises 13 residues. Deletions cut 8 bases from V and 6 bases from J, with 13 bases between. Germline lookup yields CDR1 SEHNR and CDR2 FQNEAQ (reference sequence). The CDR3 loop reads CASGREYAGELFF. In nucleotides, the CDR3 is TGTGCCAGCGGTAGGGAGTACGCCGGGGAGCTGTTTTTT.

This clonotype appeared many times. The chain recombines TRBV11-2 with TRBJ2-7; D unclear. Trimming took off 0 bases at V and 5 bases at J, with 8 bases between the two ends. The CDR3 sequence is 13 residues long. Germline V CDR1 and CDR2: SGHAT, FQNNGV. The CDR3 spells CASSLERVHEQYF. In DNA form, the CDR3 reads TGTGCCAGCAGCTTAGAAAGGGTTCACGAGCAGTACTTC.

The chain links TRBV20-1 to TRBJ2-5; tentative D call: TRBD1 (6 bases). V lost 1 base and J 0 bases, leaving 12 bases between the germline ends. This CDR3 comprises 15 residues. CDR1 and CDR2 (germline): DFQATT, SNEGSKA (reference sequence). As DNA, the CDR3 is TGCAGTGCTAGAGTTGGGACACCAGACCAAGAGACCCAGTACTTC. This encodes CSARVGTPDQETQYF.

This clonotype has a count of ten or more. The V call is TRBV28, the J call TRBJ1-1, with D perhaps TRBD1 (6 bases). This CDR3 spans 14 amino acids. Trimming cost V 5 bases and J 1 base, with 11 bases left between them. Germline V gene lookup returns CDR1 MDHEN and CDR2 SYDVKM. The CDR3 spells CASSPTTGNTEAFF. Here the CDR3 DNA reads TGTGCCAGCAGTCCGACGACAGGGAACACTGAAGCTTTCTTT.

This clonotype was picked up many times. CDR3 nucleotides: TGCAGTGCTAGAGCAGGGTACGAGACCCAGTACTTC. Protein: CSARAGYETQYF. This rearrangement joins TRBV20-1 to TRBJ2-5, with TRBD1 as a possible D gene (5 bases). The germline gives CDR1 DFQATT, CDR2 SNEGSKA (reference sequence). This CDR3 comprises 12 residues. V was cut by 1 base and J by 5 bases, with 8 bases left in between.